One and the same sample provided the 25 T cell receptor beta chains below, sequenced in a study of blood T cell repertoires in COVID-19. TCRdb's table, derived via immunoSEQ multiplex PCR, lists solely in-frame clones and lacks some. Found here are over 200,000 clones, about 89% of them singletons; the top ten hold over 7.5%. The sample consisted of peripheral blood. The receptors derive from a man in his forties who had recovered from COVID-19.

This clone was counted once. V usage is TRBV9 and J usage is TRBJ1-2; 7 positions match TRBD1. The length of the CDR3 is 17 residues. V was pared by 3 bases and J by 0 bases, with 11 bases of the junction left unmatched. CDR1 and CDR2 (germline): SGDLS, YYNGEE. CDR3 sequence (DNA): TGTGCCAGCAGCGCCCTTCAGGGGGTAAATTCTAACTATGGCTACACCTTC. As protein: CASSALQGVNSNYGYTF.

This chain connects TRBV5-1 to TRBJ2-3; 11 positions match TRBD2. The germline CDR1 and CDR2 sequences are SGHRS and YFSETQ. CDR3 length: 16 residues. The junction had 2 bases not matched to a gene; V was cut back by 1 base and J by 1 base. The CDR3 is CASSLLLAGGTDTQYF. In DNA form, the CDR3 reads TGCGCCAGCAGCTTGTTACTAGCGGGGGGCACAGATACGCAGTATTTT.

The chain employs TRBV7-8 and TRBJ2-7; 8 positions agree with TRBD2. Trimming cost V 3 bases and J 3 bases; bases outside gene matches: 7. CDR3 length equals 15 residues. CDR1 and CDR2 (germline): SGHVS, FQNEAQ. This CDR3 reads CASSLGSGGFYEQYF. The CDR3 DNA reads as TGTGCCAGCAGCTTGGGGAGCGGGGGTTTCTACGAGCAGTACTTC.

The chain employs TRBV28 and TRBJ1-2; the match to TRBD1 covers 10 bases. Germline-derived CDR1 and CDR2 are MDHEN and SYDVKM. V dropped 7 bases and J dropped 4; count of bases not matched to a gene: 3. CDR3 length equals 13 residues. CDR3 sequence reads: CASTGTGAYGYTF. The CDR3 DNA reads as TGTGCCAGCACCGGGACAGGGGCCTATGGCTACACCTTC.

The gene calls are TRBV5-1 and TRBJ2-7, with 7 nucleotides matching TRBD2. The length of the CDR3 is 13 residues. The V gene end was trimmed by 0 bases and the J gene end by 7 bases; junction bases not matched to a gene: 4. CDR1 and CDR2 (germline): SGHRS, YFSETQ. CDR3: CASSLELREEQYF. In DNA, the CDR3 is TGCGCCAGCAGCTTGGAGTTGCGGGAGGAGCAGTACTTC.

This clone has just one count. The CDR3 here is CASSPGGETQYF. The CDR3 DNA reads TGTGCCAGCAGCCCAGGGGGGGAGACCCAGTACTTC. The chain carries TRBV13 and TRBJ2-5; TRBD1 is a possible D gene (7 bases). CDR1 and CDR2 from the germline V gene are PRHDT and FYEKMQ (reference sequence). Trimming left V 5 bases short and J 5 bases short, with 9 bases between. There are 12 residues in the CDR3.

The chain links TRBV3-1 (or the pseudogene TRBV3-2) to TRBJ1-3; D gene unclear. The CDR3 contains 13 residues. Germline CDR1 LGHDT, CDR2 YNNKEL (reference sequence). Trimming shortened V by 8 bases and J by 4 bases, and 12 bases separated the two germline ends. CDR3 bases: TGTGCCAGCTGCCTAAAATTGGGAAACACCATATATTTT. It is translated as CASCLKLGNTIYF.

This sequence joins TRBV27 and TRBJ2-3, with 7 bases lining up with TRBD1. From germline, CDR1 is MNHEY and CDR2 SMNVEV (reference sequence). V lost 5 bases and J lost 3; bases outside the gene matches: 11. The CDR3 has 16 residues. CDR3 DNA: TGTGCCAGCAGTCCCAGACAGGGAAGGGGAACAGATACGCAGTATTTT. It yields the protein CASSPRQGRGTDTQYF.

This chain joins TRBV2 and TRBJ2-2, with 7 bases aligning to TRBD1. J gave up 6 bases and V 5 bases, and 6 bases lay outside the gene matches. This CDR3 is 14 amino acids long. Germline V lookup: CDR1 SNHLY, CDR2 FYNNEI. CDR3 amino acids: CASSSDRVSGELFF. The CDR3 DNA sequence: TGTGCCAGCAGTTCAGACAGGGTATCCGGGGAGCTGTTTTTT.

This rearrangement joins TRBV19 to TRBJ1-4, with 10 bases that match TRBD1. Trimming removed 4 bases from V and 5 bases from J; junction bases left unmatched: 1. The V gene's germline CDR1 is LNHDA and CDR2 SQIVND (reference sequence). The CDR3 consists of 14 residues. The CDR3 nucleotides are TGTGCCAGTAGTAGGGGACAGGGGAATGAAAAACTGTTTTTT. It is translated as CASSRGQGNEKLFF.

The CDR3 DNA sequence: TGCAGCGCCCTTAAGCGGCAGGGGTCCTACAATGAGCAGTTCTTC. Translating it yields CSALKRQGSYNEQFF. This chain connects TRBV29-1 to TRBJ2-1; D perhaps matches TRBD1 (6 bases). The CDR3 is 15 residues long. Trimming took 7 bases from V and 1 from J, leaving 17 bases between them. Germline V gives CDR1 SQVTM, CDR2 ANQGSEA.

V and J are TRBV10-3 and TRBJ2-7; TRBD1 matches 9 bases. CDR1 ENHRY and CDR2 SYGVKD come from the germline V gene. The CDR3 runs 14 residues. The V segment lost 9 bases and the J segment 2 bases; nucleotides outside the gene matches: 8. CDR3 nucleotides: TGTGCCATTCTGACGGGACAGGGTCCCTACGAGCAGTACTTC. This gives the protein CAILTGQGPYEQYF.

This chain uses TRBV6-1 with TRBJ1-1; no clear D. The CDR3 extends over 16 amino acids. Trimming shortened V by 2 bases and J by 4 bases, and 17 bases separated the two germline ends. Germline CDR1 is MNHNS and CDR2 is SASEGT. CDR3 sequence (DNA): TGTGCCAGCAGTGAAACTGGAGGGCTGGCGAGCACTGAAGCTTTCTTT. Translated: CASSETGGLASTEAFF.

The chain combines TRBV6-6 with TRBJ2-3, with 11 nucleotides matching TRBD2. The junction had 8 bases not matched to a gene; V was cut back by 6 bases and J by 3 bases. CDR3 length: 16 amino acids. Germline CDR1 MNHNY, CDR2 SVGAGI (reference sequence). The CDR3 reads CASRPLAGGITDTQYF. The CDR3, as DNA: TGTGCCAGCAGACCCCTAGCGGGGGGAATAACAGATACGCAGTATTTT.

The CDR3 loop is CASSAPGQVSVNTEAFF. CDR3 bases: TGTGCCAGCAGCGCCCCGGGACAGGTTTCCGTGAACACTGAAGCTTTCTTT. This rearrangement joins TRBV7-9 to TRBJ1-1, with 8 bases lining up with TRBD1. The junction had 11 bases not matched to a gene; V was cut back by 5 bases and J by 0 bases. The V gene's germline CDR1 is SEHNR and CDR2 FQNEAQ (reference sequence). The CDR3 sequence is 17 residues long.

This chain joins TRBV6-2 or TRBV6-3 and TRBJ2-7; TRBD1 might be the D (6 bases). The germline CDR1 and CDR2 sequences are MNHEY and SVGEGT. The length of the CDR3 is 15 residues. Trimming left V 6 bases short and J 1 base short, with 16 bases between. The CDR3 reads CASSHPQGWSYEQYF. The CDR3 DNA follows: TGTGCCAGCAGCCATCCACAGGGTTGGTCCTACGAGCAGTACTTC.

The chain couples TRBV7-2 to TRBJ2-7; TRBD2 is a possible D gene (5 bases). Deletions cut 1 base from V and 4 bases from J, with 11 bases between. This CDR3 comprises 14 residues. CDR1 is SGHTA, CDR2 FQGNSA, per germline. The CDR3 protein is CASSLGGSRYEQYF. The CDR3 nucleotides are TGTGCCAGCAGCTTAGGAGGGAGTAGGTACGAGCAGTACTTC.

The chain employs TRBV10-3 and TRBJ1-1, with 9 positions matching TRBD1. This CDR3 contains 14 residues. Trimming removed 2 bases from V and 11 bases from J; junction bases left unmatched: 9. Germline V gene data show CDR1 as ENHRY and CDR2 as SYGVKD. CDR3 residues: CAISEQQGARDAFF. The CDR3 DNA is TGTGCCATCAGTGAGCAACAGGGGGCACGGGATGCTTTCTTT.

V and J are TRBV23-1 and TRBJ1-5, with D unresolved. TRBV23-1 is an ORF, and what it does is uncertain. Between the trimmed V and J ends, which lost 10 bases and 0 bases, there was a span of 19 bases. This CDR3 region has 16 residues. Here the CDR3 DNA reads TGCGCCACAGCCCCAGATTTGGGCTATAGCAATCAGCCCCAGCATTTT. This codes for CATAPDLGYSNQPQHF.

This clone has more than one count but fewer than ten. The rearrangement links TRBV27 to TRBJ1-2, with D unclear. There are 14 residues in the CDR3. Germline V gene sequence: CDR1 MNHEY, CDR2 SMNVEV (reference sequence). V was cut by 6 bases and J by 4 bases, with 15 bases left in between. DNA for the CDR3: TGTGCCAGCAGCCTTCGAGGGCGCGGCTATGGCTACACCTTC. Its translation: CASSLRGRGYGYTF.

This sequence joins TRBV9 and TRBJ1-4; 7 bases match TRBD1. This CDR3 contains 13 residues. Germline values: CDR1 SGDLS, CDR2 YYNGEE. Unmatched junction bases numbered 3, after V lost 5 bases and J lost 5 bases. Here the CDR3 DNA reads TGTGCCAGCAGGGGACAGCACAATGAAAAACTGTTTTTT. Its translation is CASRGQHNEKLFF.

V usage is TRBV4-3 and J usage is TRBJ2-1; 8 bases are shared with TRBD1. The CDR3 contains 17 residues. Per the germline V gene, CDR1 is LGHNA and CDR2 is YSLEER. J gave up 4 bases and V 3 bases, and 11 bases lay outside the gene matches. The CDR3 DNA follows: TGCGCCAGCAGCCAGGCAGGGGGCCCTGGGGGGTACAATGAGCAGTTCTTC. It translates to CASSQAGGPGGYNEQFF.

The V and J genes are TRBV4-1 and TRBJ2-5, with 7 bases aligning to TRBD2. The germline CDR1 and CDR2 sequences are MGHRA and YSYEKL. The junction had 12 bases not matched to a gene; V was cut back by 0 bases and J by 8 bases. The CDR3 runs 16 residues. This chain's CDR3 is CASSQESGTLFNTQYF. The CDR3 DNA is TGCGCCAGCAGCCAAGAAAGCGGGACCCTATTCAATACCCAGTACTTC.

The J gene is TRBJ2-1, the V gene TRBV18; TRBD2 aligns across 11 bases. The CDR3 has 17 residues. V dropped 5 bases and J dropped 0; count of bases not matched to a gene: 6. Germline values: CDR1 KGHSH, CDR2 LQKENI. The CDR3 protein is CASSKTSGESSYNEQFF. The CDR3 DNA reads TGTGCCAGCTCAAAGACTAGCGGGGAAAGCTCCTACAATGAGCAGTTCTTC.

This clone was seen a handful of times. The chain has TRBV3-1 (or the pseudogene TRBV3-2) and TRBJ1-1; D uncertain. CDR3 length equals 13 residues. Germline assignment: CDR1 LGHDT and CDR2 YNNKEL (reference sequence). Trimming took 1 base from V and 0 from J, leaving 3 bases between them. The CDR3 reads CASSQALNTEAFF. The CDR3 region has the DNA TGTGCCAGCAGCCAAGCATTGAACACTGAAGCTTTCTTT.